Here is one T cell receptor (beta chain) with its context. Its antigen is not yet known. No much larger clonotype is one base removed from it; base qualities were not supplied. The data were obtained in a study of T cell changes during pregnancy in multiple sclerosis (dated by TCRdb to between 2019 and 2020). About the study as a whole: In women with multiple sclerosis, the researchers looked at how the T cell repertoire shifted as pregnancy progressed.

Libraries were prepared through the immunoSEQ multiplex PCR assay. Sourced from immuneACCESS, this table was stored by TCRdb with only in-frame sequences that have V and J called. A share of the clones is absent; for the studies checked, an unresolved V gene accounts for under half, and the remainder has no known explanation. The sample table lists roughly 80,000 clones, roughly 93% of them with a count of one. Roughly 2.5% of the sample is taken by the ten largest. CDR1 and CDR2 (MGHRA, YSYEKL) derive from the germline V gene. Germline trimming amounts to 0 bases on V and 4 bases on J, with 10 as the count of junction bases outside the gene matches. Inclusive of the bounding cysteine and phenylalanine, the CDR3 is 18 residues long. The entry retains the CDR3 DNA only, 54 bases that are in frame from base 1.

The specimen comprised peripheral blood, sampled in the second trimester of pregnancy. The sequence derives from a female donor with multiple sclerosis, enrolled in a pregnancy study. The rearrangement combines TRBV4-1 with TRBJ2-1; 9 bases in the junction line up with TRBD2. The bases are TGCGCCAGCAGCCAAGAAGGTGGAGCGGGGGGCGCTTACAATGAGCAGTTCTTC. Its product reads: CASSQEGGAGGAYNEQFF.